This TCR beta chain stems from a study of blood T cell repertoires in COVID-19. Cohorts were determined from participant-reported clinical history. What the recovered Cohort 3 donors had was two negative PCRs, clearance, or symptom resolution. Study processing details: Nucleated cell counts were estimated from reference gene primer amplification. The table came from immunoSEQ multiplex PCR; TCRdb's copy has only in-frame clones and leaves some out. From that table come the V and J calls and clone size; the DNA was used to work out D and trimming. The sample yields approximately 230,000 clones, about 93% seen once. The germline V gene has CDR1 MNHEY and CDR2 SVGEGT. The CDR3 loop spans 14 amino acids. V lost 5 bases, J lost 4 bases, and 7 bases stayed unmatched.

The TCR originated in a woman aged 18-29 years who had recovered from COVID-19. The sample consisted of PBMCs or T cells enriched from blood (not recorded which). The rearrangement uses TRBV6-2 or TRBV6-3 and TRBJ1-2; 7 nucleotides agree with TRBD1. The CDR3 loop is CASSVTGTVYGYTF. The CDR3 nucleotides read TGTGCCAGCAGTGTTACAGGGACAGTCTATGGCTACACCTTC.